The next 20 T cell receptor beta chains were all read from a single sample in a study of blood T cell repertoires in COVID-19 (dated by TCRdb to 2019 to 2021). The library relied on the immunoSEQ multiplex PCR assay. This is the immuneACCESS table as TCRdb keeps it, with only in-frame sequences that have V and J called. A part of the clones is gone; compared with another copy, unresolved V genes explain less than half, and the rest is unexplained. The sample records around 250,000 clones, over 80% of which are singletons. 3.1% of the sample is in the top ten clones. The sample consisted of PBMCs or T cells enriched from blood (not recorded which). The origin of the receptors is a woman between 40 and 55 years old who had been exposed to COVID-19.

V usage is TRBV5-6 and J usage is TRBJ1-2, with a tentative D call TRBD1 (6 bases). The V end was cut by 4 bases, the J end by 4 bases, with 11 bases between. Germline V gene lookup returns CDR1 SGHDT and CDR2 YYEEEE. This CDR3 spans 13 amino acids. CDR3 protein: CASSPQGFYGYTF. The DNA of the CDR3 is TGTGCCAGCAGCCCACAGGGCTTCTATGGCTACACCTTC. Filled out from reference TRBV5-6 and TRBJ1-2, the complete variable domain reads DAGVTQSPTHLIKTRGQQVTLRCSPKSGHDTVSWYQQALGQGPQFIFQYYEEEERQRGNFPDRFSGHQFPNYSSELNVNALLLGDSALYLCASSPQGFYGYTFGSGTRLTVV.

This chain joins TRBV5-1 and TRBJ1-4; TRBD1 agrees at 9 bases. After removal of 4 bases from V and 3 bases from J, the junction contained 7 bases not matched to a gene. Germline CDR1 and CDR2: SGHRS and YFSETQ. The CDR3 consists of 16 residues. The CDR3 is CASSAGQGMSNEKLFF. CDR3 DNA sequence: TGCGCCAGCAGCGCCGGACAGGGGATGTCTAATGAAAAACTGTTTTTT.

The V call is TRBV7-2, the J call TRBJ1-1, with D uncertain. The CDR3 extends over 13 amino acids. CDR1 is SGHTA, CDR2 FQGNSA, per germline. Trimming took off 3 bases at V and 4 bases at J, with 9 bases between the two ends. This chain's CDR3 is CASSFLGGTEAFF. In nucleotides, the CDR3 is TGTGCCAGCAGCTTTCTGGGAGGCACTGAAGCTTTCTTT.

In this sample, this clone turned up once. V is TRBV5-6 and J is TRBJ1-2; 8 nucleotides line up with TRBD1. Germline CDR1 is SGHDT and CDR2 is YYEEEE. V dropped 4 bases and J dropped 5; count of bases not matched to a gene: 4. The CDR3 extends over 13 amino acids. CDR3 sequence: CASSRDRKYGYTF. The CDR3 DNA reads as TGTGCCAGCAGCCGGGACAGGAAATATGGCTACACCTTC.

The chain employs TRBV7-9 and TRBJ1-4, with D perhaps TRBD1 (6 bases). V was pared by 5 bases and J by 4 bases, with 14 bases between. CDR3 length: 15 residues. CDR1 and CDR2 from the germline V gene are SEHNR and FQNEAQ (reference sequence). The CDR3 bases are TGTGCCAGCAGCCTCGGACAGATTCTTAATGAAAAACTGTTTTTT. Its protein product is CASSLGQILNEKLFF. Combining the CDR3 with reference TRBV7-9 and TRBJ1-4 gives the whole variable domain DTGVSQNPRHKITKRGQNVTFRCDPISEHNRLYWYRQTLGQGPEFLTYFQNEAQLEKSRLLSDRFSAERPKGSFSTLEIQRTEQGDSAMYLCASSLGQILNEKLFFGSGTQLSVL.

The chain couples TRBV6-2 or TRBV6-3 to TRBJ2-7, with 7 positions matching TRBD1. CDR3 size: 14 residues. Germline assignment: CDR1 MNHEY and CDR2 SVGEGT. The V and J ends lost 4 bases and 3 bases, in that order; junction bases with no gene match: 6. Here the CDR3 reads CASSFMGQIYEQYF. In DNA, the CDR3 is TGTGCCAGCAGTTTTATGGGACAGATCTACGAGCAGTACTTC.

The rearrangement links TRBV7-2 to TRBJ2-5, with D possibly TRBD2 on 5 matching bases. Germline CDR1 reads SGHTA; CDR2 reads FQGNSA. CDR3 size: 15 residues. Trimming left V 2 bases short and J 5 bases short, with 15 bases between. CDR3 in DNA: TGTGCCAGCAGCTTATATGGACGGAGAGGGGAGACCCAGTACTTC. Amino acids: CASSLYGRRGETQYF.

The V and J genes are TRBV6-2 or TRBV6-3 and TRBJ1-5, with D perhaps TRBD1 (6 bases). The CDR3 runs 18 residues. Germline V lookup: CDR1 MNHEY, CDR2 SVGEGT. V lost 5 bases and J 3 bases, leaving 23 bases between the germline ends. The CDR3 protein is CASSLLSQGRGNNQPQHF. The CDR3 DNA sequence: TGTGCCAGCAGTCTCCTTTCTCAGGGGCGAGGGAACAATCAGCCCCAGCATTTT.

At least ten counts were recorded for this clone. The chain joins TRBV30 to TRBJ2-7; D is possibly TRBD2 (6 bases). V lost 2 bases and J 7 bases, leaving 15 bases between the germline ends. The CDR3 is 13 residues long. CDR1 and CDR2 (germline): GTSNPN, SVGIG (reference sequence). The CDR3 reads CAWSSSGTREQYF. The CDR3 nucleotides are TGTGCCTGGAGTAGCTCGGGGACTCGGGAGCAGTACTTC.

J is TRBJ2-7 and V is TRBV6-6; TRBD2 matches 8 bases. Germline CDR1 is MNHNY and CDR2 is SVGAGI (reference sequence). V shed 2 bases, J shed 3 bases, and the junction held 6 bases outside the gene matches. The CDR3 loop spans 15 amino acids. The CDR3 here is CASSYRLASIYEQYV. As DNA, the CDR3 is TGTGCCAGCAGTTACCGACTAGCGAGTATCTACGAGCAGTACGTC.

This CDR3 reads CASSPTRQNNEQFF. CDR3 nucleotide sequence: TGTGCCAGCAGCCCAACCCGCCAGAACAATGAGCAGTTCTTC. V gene TRBV5-6 combines with J gene TRBJ2-1; D call uncertain. Germline CDR1 and CDR2: SGHDT and YYEEEE. V was shortened by 4 bases and J by 5 bases, with 13 bases between the two germline ends. The CDR3 spans 14 residues. Filled out from reference TRBV5-6 and TRBJ2-1, the complete variable domain reads DAGVTQSPTHLIKTRGQQVTLRCSPKSGHDTVSWYQQALGQGPQFIFQYYEEEERQRGNFPDRFSGHQFPNYSSELNVNALLLGDSALYLCASSPTRQNNEQFFGPGTRLTVL.

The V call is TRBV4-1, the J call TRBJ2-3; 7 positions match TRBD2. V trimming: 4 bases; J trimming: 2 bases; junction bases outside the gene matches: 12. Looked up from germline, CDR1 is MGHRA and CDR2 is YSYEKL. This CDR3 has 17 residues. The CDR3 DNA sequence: TGCGCCAGCAGCCCCAAGCTCCTAGCGGTATCCACAGATACGCAGTATTTT. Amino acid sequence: CASSPKLLAVSTDTQYF.

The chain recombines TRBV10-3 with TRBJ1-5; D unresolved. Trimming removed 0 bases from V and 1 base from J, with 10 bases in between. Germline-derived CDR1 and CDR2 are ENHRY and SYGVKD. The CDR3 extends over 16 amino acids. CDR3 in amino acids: CAISESDWQSNQPQHF. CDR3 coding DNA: TGTGCCATCAGTGAGTCTGATTGGCAGAGCAATCAGCCCCAGCATTTT.

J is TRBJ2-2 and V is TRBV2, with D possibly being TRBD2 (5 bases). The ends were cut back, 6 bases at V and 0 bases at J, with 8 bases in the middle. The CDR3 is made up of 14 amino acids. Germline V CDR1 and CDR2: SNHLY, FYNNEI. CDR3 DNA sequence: TGTGCCAGCAGAGCGGTATCGAACACCGGGGAGCTGTTTTTT. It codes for CASRAVSNTGELFF.

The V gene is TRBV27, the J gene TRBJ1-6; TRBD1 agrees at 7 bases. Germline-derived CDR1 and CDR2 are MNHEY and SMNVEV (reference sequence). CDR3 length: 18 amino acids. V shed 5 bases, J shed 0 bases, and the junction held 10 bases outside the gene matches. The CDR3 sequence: CASSQTGVGSSYNSPLHF. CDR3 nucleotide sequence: TGTGCCAGCAGTCAAACAGGGGTAGGAAGCTCCTATAATTCACCCCTCCACTTT.

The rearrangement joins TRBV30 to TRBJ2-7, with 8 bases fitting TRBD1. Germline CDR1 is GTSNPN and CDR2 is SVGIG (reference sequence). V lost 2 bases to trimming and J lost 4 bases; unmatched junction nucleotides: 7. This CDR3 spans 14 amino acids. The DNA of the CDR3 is TGTGCCTGGAGTTTCGGGACAGGACCTTACGAGCAGTACTTC. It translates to CAWSFGTGPYEQYF.

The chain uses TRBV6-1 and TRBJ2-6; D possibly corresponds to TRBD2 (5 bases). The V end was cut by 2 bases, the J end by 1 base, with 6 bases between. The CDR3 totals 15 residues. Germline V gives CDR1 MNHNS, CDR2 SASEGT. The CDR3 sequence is CASSEPGSGANVLTF. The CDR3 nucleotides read TGTGCCAGCAGTGAACCGGGGTCTGGGGCCAACGTCCTGACTTTC.

Here the CDR3 DNA reads TGTGCCAGCAGTTGGCCACTAGCGGCGGGCGATGAGCAGTTCTTC. Protein product: CASSWPLAAGDEQFF. The V gene is TRBV7-8, the J gene TRBJ2-1; TRBD2 matches 8 bases. After removal of 6 bases from V and 8 bases from J, the junction contained 12 bases not matched to a gene. The CDR3 covers 15 residues. Germline CDR1 and CDR2: SGHVS and FQNEAQ.

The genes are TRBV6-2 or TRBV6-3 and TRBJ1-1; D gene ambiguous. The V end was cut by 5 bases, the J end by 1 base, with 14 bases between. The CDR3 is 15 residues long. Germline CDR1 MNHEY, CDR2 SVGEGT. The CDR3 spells CASSRSEVPNTEAFF. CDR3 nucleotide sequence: TGTGCCAGCAGTCGAAGTGAGGTACCGAACACTGAAGCTTTCTTT.

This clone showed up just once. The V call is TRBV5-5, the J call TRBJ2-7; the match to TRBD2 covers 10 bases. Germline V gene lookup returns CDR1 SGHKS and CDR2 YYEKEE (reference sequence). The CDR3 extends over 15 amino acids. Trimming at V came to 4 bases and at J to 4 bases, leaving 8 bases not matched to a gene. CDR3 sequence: CASSIVGLAAYEQYV. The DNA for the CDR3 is TGTGCCAGCAGCATAGTCGGACTAGCGGCATACGAGCAGTACGTC.